Below are 15 T cell receptor beta chains sequenced from a single sample in a study of cytomegalovirus exposure and HLA in healthy donors (dated by TCRdb to 2017 to 2019). The library was built by means of the immunoSEQ multiplex PCR assay. The multiplex PCR relied on a mix of 60 forward primers for TCR Vbeta segments and 13 reverse primers for TCR Jbeta segments. The clones in this table, taken by TCRdb from immuneACCESS, are in-frame only. Not every clone is retained; where verified, under half of the shortfall comes from an unresolved V gene, and the cause of the rest is unknown. A total of roughly 180,000 clones appear in this sample, around 82% of them only once. Together, the top ten hold approximately 13% of the sample. Material: PBMCs. The receptor source for this set is a woman between 45 and 60 years old in good health and CMV-seropositive.

This clone was recorded only once. Mismatch with germline at one junction end may stem from a read error. The rearrangement links TRBV7-7 to TRBJ2-2; TRBD2 matches 9 bases. The germline CDR1 and CDR2 sequences are SSHAT and FNYEAQ (reference sequence). The length of the CDR3 is 18 residues. CDR3 DNA: TGTGCTAGCAGCTTAGGGCCCCCGGGCGGGGGGGCCGGCGGGGAGCTGTTTTTT. Protein product: CASSLGPPGGGAGGELFF.

This clone was seen only a few times. V and J are TRBV27 and TRBJ1-1, with D uncertain. Per germline, CDR1 MNHEY and CDR2 SMNVEV (reference sequence). CDR3 size: 18 residues. The V gene lost 0 bases and the J gene lost 0 bases, with 17 bases spanning the gap. This CDR3 is CASSLSVQRGNLNTEAFF. The CDR3 DNA follows: TGTGCCAGCAGTTTATCGGTCCAGCGAGGGAACTTGAACACTGAAGCTTTCTTT.

The chain is built from TRBV19 and TRBJ2-7; 7 bases map to TRBD1. Per the germline V gene, CDR1 is LNHDA and CDR2 is SQIVND (reference sequence). V was clipped by 5 bases and J by 2 bases; unmatched bases: 3. This CDR3 has 13 amino acids. In nucleotides, the CDR3 is TGTGCCAGTAGTGTCGGGACAGCCTACGAGCAGTACTTC. This translates into CASSVGTAYEQYF.

The chain uses TRBV5-6 and TRBJ2-7; D is possibly TRBD1 (6 bases). Trimming left V 5 bases short and J 1 base short, with 16 bases between. The CDR3 length is 15 residues. In germline, CDR1 is SGHDT, CDR2 YYEEEE. The CDR3 reads CASSVQGWQSYEQYF. In DNA, the CDR3 is TGTGCCAGCAGTGTTCAGGGGTGGCAATCCTACGAGCAGTACTTC.

The V gene is TRBV9, the J gene TRBJ2-7; 11 bases agree with TRBD1. Germline CDR1 reads SGDLS; CDR2 reads YYNGEE. V lost 7 bases to trimming and J lost 2 bases; unmatched junction nucleotides: 11. This CDR3 is 16 amino acids long. CDR3 DNA sequence: TGTGCCAGCGGAGGCTTGCCGGGACAGGGGGCCTACGAGCAGTACTTC. This gives the protein CASGGLPGQGAYEQYF. The full variable domain, rest sourced from reference TRBV9 and TRBJ2-7, is DSGVTQTPKHLITATGQRVTLRCSPRSGDLSVYWYQQSLDQGLQFLIQYYNGEERAKGNILERFSAQQFPDLHSELNLSSLELGDSALYFCASGGLPGQGAYEQYFGPGTRLTVT.

This clone was found once. This chain connects TRBV29-1 to TRBJ1-2; 10 bases match TRBD1. Germline CDR1 SQVTM, CDR2 ANQGSEA. This CDR3 is 13 amino acids long. V shed 3 bases and J 8 bases; nucleotides not matched to a gene: 6. CDR3 DNA sequence: TGCAGCGTTGACTGGGACAGGGGTAGGGGCTACACCTTC. It is translated as CSVDWDRGRGYTF.

The CDR3 nucleotides are TGTGCCAGCAGCCTTGGACTTAACAATGAGCAGTTCTTC. It is translated as CASSLGLNNEQFF. J is TRBJ2-1 and V is TRBV11-1; a possible D gene is TRBD2 (5 bases). Germline lookup yields CDR1 SGHAT and CDR2 FQDESV (reference sequence). This CDR3 is 13 amino acids long. Trimming cost V 5 bases and J 5 bases, with 10 bases left between them.

The rearrangement links TRBV9 to TRBJ1-5; 8 bases fit TRBD1. The CDR3 sequence is 14 residues long. The V segment lost 2 bases and the J segment 10 bases; nucleotides outside the gene matches: 8. Germline V gives CDR1 SGDLS, CDR2 YYNGEE. CDR3 nucleotide sequence: TGTGCCAGCAGCGTCAGGGCTTCAGGGGGCCCCCAGCATTTT. It specifies CASSVRASGGPQHF.

This clone occurred many times. Distinct nucleotide sequences in the sample also encode this CDR3. V usage is TRBV5-1 and J usage is TRBJ2-2; D is ambiguous. The CDR3 contains 14 residues. CDR1 and CDR2 (germline): SGHRS, YFSETQ. Trimming removed 0 bases at V and 1 base at J, with 4 bases between. CDR3 loop: CASSLGQNTGELFF. The CDR3 DNA is TGCGCCAGCAGCTTGGGACAGAACACCGGGGAGCTGTTTTTT.

In nucleotides, the CDR3 is TGTGCCATCAGTGAAACAGGAGTCCGGTGGTCGAACACTGAAGCTTTCTTT. This sequence encodes CAISETGVRWSNTEAFF. This rearrangement joins TRBV10-3 to TRBJ1-1, with D perhaps matching TRBD1 (5 bases). V was cut by 3 bases and J by 1 base, with 18 bases left in between. Germline-derived CDR1 and CDR2 are ENHRY and SYGVKD. The CDR3 spans 17 residues.

V is TRBV4-2 and J is TRBJ2-7; maybe TRBD2 (5 bases). Germline assignment: CDR1 LGHNA and CDR2 YNFKEQ. Trimming cost V 0 bases and J 4 bases, with 10 bases left between them. The CDR3 sequence is 14 residues long. This CDR3 is CASSQDRGRYEQYF. The CDR3 DNA is TGTGCCAGCAGCCAAGATCGGGGTCGTTACGAGCAGTACTTC.

The chain combines TRBV20-1 with TRBJ2-5; no definite D call. The CDR3 loop spans 11 amino acids. CDR1 and CDR2 (germline): DFQATT, SNEGSKA (reference sequence). Trimming shortened V by 8 bases and J by 4 bases, and 11 bases separated the two germline ends. CDR3 amino acids: CSLRVGETQYF. CDR3 coding DNA: TGCAGTCTACGGGTCGGAGAGACCCAGTACTTC.

The V call is TRBV2, the J call TRBJ1-2, with TRBD1 matching 7 bases. The CDR3 is 15 amino acids. Germline V CDR1 and CDR2: SNHLY, FYNNEI. After removal of 5 bases from V and 5 bases from J, the junction contained 11 bases not matched to a gene. For the CDR3, the DNA is TGTGCCAGCAGTAGATCGACAGGGCTTTCTTATGGCTACACCTTC. This encodes CASSRSTGLSYGYTF.

The chain carries TRBV6-1 and TRBJ2-7, with D perhaps matching TRBD2 (7 bases). The V end lost 5 bases, the J end lost 6 bases, and 14 bases lay between the germline ends. The CDR3 has 13 amino acids. Looked up from germline, CDR1 is MNHNS and CDR2 is SASEGT. In DNA, the CDR3 is TGTGCCAGCAGTTGGGTGGGGGGGCGCGAGCAGTACTTC. This gives the protein CASSWVGGREQYF.

The chain combines TRBV5-1 with TRBJ2-6; D not resolved. Germline V gene lookup returns CDR1 SGHRS and CDR2 YFSETQ. This CDR3 is built from 15 residues. V was pared by 2 bases and J by 0 bases, with 6 bases between. The CDR3 coding sequence is TGCGCCAGCAGCTTCTTCAGCTCTGGGGCCAACGTCCTGACTTTC. Translation gives CASSFFSSGANVLTF.